The rows below give T cell receptor beta chains drawn from one sample of a study of regulatory and conventional T cells in RAG deficiency. Data came from immunoSEQ multiplex PCR; TCRdb stores just in-frame clones and leaves some out. The table lists 20,000 or so clones, about 92% of them singletons. This sample was also put to use in a study of regulatory T cells.

Specimen: CD4+ T cells sorted from blood. Receptors originate from a human donor in good health. The CDR3 runs from the conserved cysteine through the conserved F or W. Fields, in order: V gene, clone size, D gene, J gene, CDR3 DNA, CDR3 protein. D genes are given only for firm matches. Clone size is not always given. Where it is, it says once, few, many or a class for expanded clones.

TRBV19	few	TRBD1	TRBJ1-2	TGTGCCAGTAGTGGCCTCTCCGGGACAGGAGGCGGCTACACCTTC	CASSGLSGTGGGYTF
TRBV5-1	NA	TRBD2	TRBJ2-1	TGCGCCAGCAGCCAAACACTAGCGGGAGTGGGCAATGAGCAGTTCTTC	CASSQTLAGVGNEQFF
TRBV9	few	NA	TRBJ1-2	TGTGCCAGCAGCGTAGACGGGGAATGGGGCTACACCTTC	CASSVDGEWGYTF
TRBV11-3	once	NA	TRBJ1-1	TGTGCCAGCAGCTTAGGACAGGTGGGGAACACTGAAGCTTTCTTT	CASSLGQVGNTEAFF
TRBV5-1	NA	NA	TRBJ2-3	TGCGCCAGCAGCCCGGGACTTCTTACAGATACGCAGTATTTT	CASSPGLLTDTQYF
TRBV15	NA	NA	TRBJ1-2	TGTGCCACCAGCAGAGATCTGGCCTCCCAGGGCTATGGCTACACCTTC	CATSRDLASQGYGYTF
TRBV4-1	NA	NA	TRBJ2-3	TGCGCCAGCAGCCCCAGTGTAAGCGGAATCCTTGGGGATACGCAGTATTTT	CASSPSVSGILGDTQYF
TRBV27	NA	NA	TRBJ1-1	TGTGCCAGCAGAGAAGAGGGGGGATCGATGGAAGCTTTCTTT	CASREEGGSMEAFF
TRBV5-5	NA	NA	TRBJ2-2	TGTGCCAGCAGCTTAGGTCCGACAGCGAACACCGGGGAGCTGTTTTTT	CASSLGPTANTGELFF
TRBV10-2	once	NA	TRBJ2-6	TGCGCCAGCAGCCTGACCTATCTAGTCTCTGGGGCCAACGTCCTGACTTTC	CASSLTYLVSGANVLTF
TRBV11-3	NA	NA	TRBJ2-2	TGTGCCAGCAGCTTAAGCTCGGGTGGCGGGGAGCTGTTTTTT	CASSLSSGGGELFF
TRBV10-2	NA	NA	TRBJ1-2	TGCGCCAGCAGTCTTAATGGGGCGGGGGGCTACACCTTC	CASSLNGAGGYTF
TRBV7-9	NA	TRBD1	TRBJ1-1	TGTGCCAGCAGCTCCGGACAGGGGAGAGAAGCTTTCTTT	CASSSGQGREAFF
TRBV18	NA	TRBD1	TRBJ1-3	TGTGCCAGCTCACAACTGCCCGGGACAGGGACTGGAAACACCATATATTTT	CASSQLPGTGTGNTIYF
TRBV28	NA	TRBD1	TRBJ2-3	TGTGCCAGCAGTCACGGACAGGGGAGTTCTGCGGATACGCAGTATTTT	CASSHGQGSSADTQYF
TRBV7-3	NA	TRBD1	TRBJ2-3	TGTGCCAGCAGCACGCAGGGGGCAGATACGCAGTATTTT	CASSTQGADTQYF
TRBV7-8	NA	NA	TRBJ1-2	TGTGCCAGCAGCTTGAAGATTCGGGGGGCCGCTAACTATGGCTACACCTTC	CASSLKIRGAANYGYTF
TRBV5-1	NA	NA	TRBJ2-7	TGCGCCAGCAGCTTGTTGTTGGACAGAGAAATCTACGAGCAGTACTTC	CASSLLLDREIYEQYF
TRBV5-8	NA	NA	TRBJ2-4	TGTGCCAGCAGCTTGGTGGAGTCACGGAACATTCAGTACTTC	CASSLVESRNIQYF
TRBV7-9	NA	NA	TRBJ2-5	TGTGCCAGCAGCTCAGGGACCACCCGAGGGGAGACCCAGTACTTC	CASSSGTTRGETQYF
TRBV11-2	NA	TRBD1	TRBJ2-2	TGTGCCAGCAGCTCGACAGGGGGGAACACCGGGGAGCTGTTTTTT	CASSSTGGNTGELFF
TRBV5-1	NA	NA	TRBJ2-3	TGCGCCAGCAGCTTGGGCCAGGAAAGCACAGATACGCAGTATTTT	CASSLGQESTDTQYF
TRBV27	NA	TRBD2	TRBJ2-3	TGTGCCAGCAGCACACAAAGGGGGACTAGCGGGAGCGGGACAGATACGCAGTATTTT	CASSTQRGTSGSGTDTQYF
TRBV28	NA	TRBD1	TRBJ1-2	TGTGCCAGCAGTTTAGCAGGGGGCAAAGTGGGTGGCTACACCTTC	CASSLAGGKVGGYTF
TRBV2	NA	NA	TRBJ1-4	TGTGCCAGCAGTGATTCAGGACGTGTCGAAAAACTGTTTTTT	CASSDSGRVEKLFF
TRBV6-1	NA	TRBD2	TRBJ2-1	TGTGCCAGCAGTGTTAGCGGGGGGGCTTACAATGAGCAGTTCTTC	CASSVSGGAYNEQFF
TRBV28	NA	NA	TRBJ2-7	TGTGCCAGCGGGACAAGCTACGAGCAGTACTTC	CASGTSYEQYF
TRBV2	NA	NA	TRBJ1-2	TGTGCCAGCTCCCAAAGGACGACAAACTATGGCTACACCTTC	CASSQRTTNYGYTF
TRBV9	NA	NA	TRBJ2-7	TGTGCCAGCAGCCCCCGGGACACCAACTACGAGCAGTACTTC	CASSPRDTNYEQYF
TRBV18	NA	TRBD1	TRBJ1-5	TGTGCCAGCTCACAAGACAGGGGGCCCCAGCATTTT	CASSQDRGPQHF
TRBV10-3	NA	TRBD1	TRBJ1-2	TGTGCCACGAGGACAGGGGAGTTTGGCTACACCTTC	CATRTGEFGYTF
TRBV5-1	NA	NA	TRBJ2-1	TGCGCCAGCAGCCACACCACACAGGGATCCTACAATGAGCAGTTCTTC	CASSHTTQGSYNEQFF
TRBV5-1	NA	TRBD1	TRBJ2-1	TGCGCCAGCAGCTGGGACAGGGAGTATGAGCAGTTCTTC	CASSWDREYEQFF
TRBV18	NA	TRBD2	TRBJ2-2	TGTGCCAGCTCATCCCGGACTAGCGGGAGTGGTGGAACCGGGGAGCTGTTTTTT	CASSSRTSGSGGTGELFF
TRBV12-5	NA	NA	TRBJ1-2	TGTGCTAGTGGTTTGGAAAACTATGGCTACACCTTC	CASGLENYGYTF
TRBV4-2	NA	NA	TRBJ2-3	TGTGCCAGCAGCCAAGGTCAGGATACGCAGTATTTT	CASSQGQDTQYF
TRBV5-1	once	TRBD1	TRBJ2-3	TGCGCCAGCAGCTTGGGGCCTTCTGTGACAGGGGGCTTGGATACGCAGTATTTT	CASSLGPSVTGGLDTQYF
TRBV5-1	NA	TRBD1	TRBJ1-6	TGCGCCAGCAGCGAAGACAGGGCTTATTCACCCCTCCACTTT	CASSEDRAYSPLHF
TRBV27	NA	NA	TRBJ2-3	TGTGCCAGCAGTCAACAAACCTCCCGGGCAGATACGCAGTATTTT	CASSQQTSRADTQYF
TRBV27	NA	TRBD1	TRBJ2-5	TGTGCCAGCAAGGAGGGGACAGGGGGATACCAAGAGACCCAGTACTTC	CASKEGTGGYQETQYF
TRBV6-1	NA	TRBD1	TRBJ1-2	TGTGCCAGCAGTGAACAACAGGGGTCCTATGGCTACACCTTC	CASSEQQGSYGYTF
TRBV10-3	NA	NA	TRBJ2-4	TGTGCCATCAGTGAGTCAGGGGGGGTAGGGAACATTCAGTACTTC	CAISESGGVGNIQYF
TRBV6-1	NA	NA	TRBJ1-5	TGTGCCAGCAGTGAAACGATGGTCTGGGCCGACCAGCCCCAGCATTTT	CASSETMVWADQPQHF
TRBV5-3	NA	NA	TRBJ2-1	TGTGCCAGAAGATGGGAGTTTAGCTCCTACAATGAGCAGTTCTTC	CARRWEFSSYNEQFF
TRBV23-1	NA	NA	TRBJ1-2	TGCGCCAGCAGTCGGACCTTAGCCAGGGTAGCTTATGGCTACACCTTC	CASSRTLARVAYGYTF
TRBV30	NA	NA	TRBJ1-2	TGTGCCTGGACCTCGGGTGGGTCAGGAGCTAACTATGGCTACACCTTC	CAWTSGGSGANYGYTF
TRBV5-1	NA	TRBD1	TRBJ2-2	TGCGCCAGCAGCCCCGGGACAGGGGGAACCGGGGAGCTGTTTTTT	CASSPGTGGTGELFF
TRBV6-1	once	NA	TRBJ2-5	TGTGCCAGCATCCTCTGGGGGAAAGAGACCCAGTACTTC	CASILWGKETQYF
TRBV2	NA	TRBD1	TRBJ2-2	TGTGCCAGCGGGACAGGGCACGCGAACACCGGGGAGCTGTTTTTT	CASGTGHANTGELFF
TRBV5-4	NA	TRBD2	TRBJ2-1	TGTGCCTCAATGAGCGGGAGCAACCACAATGAGCAGTTCTTC	CASMSGSNHNEQFF